This T cell receptor (beta chain) stems from a study of T cell changes during pregnancy in multiple sclerosis. With 2 bases removed from V and 14 bases from J, the gap between germline ends came to 13 bases. Germline V lookup: CDR1 SNHLY, CDR2 FYNNEI. This CDR3 is 12 amino acids long. Libraries were prepared by immunoSEQ multiplex PCR; TCRdb keeps only in-frame clonotypes and omits some of them. This table holds about 48,000 clones, about 88% found once. V and J are TRBV2 and TRBJ1-5; D is unclear. This clonotype was sampled from a female donor with multiple sclerosis, enrolled in a pregnancy study. Sequencing used CD4+ T cells from peripheral blood mononuclear cells, obtained in the second trimester of pregnancy. CDR3 nucleotides: TGTGCCAGCAGTGAATCAGTGAGAGGTGAGCATTTT. Its protein product is CASSESVRGEHF.